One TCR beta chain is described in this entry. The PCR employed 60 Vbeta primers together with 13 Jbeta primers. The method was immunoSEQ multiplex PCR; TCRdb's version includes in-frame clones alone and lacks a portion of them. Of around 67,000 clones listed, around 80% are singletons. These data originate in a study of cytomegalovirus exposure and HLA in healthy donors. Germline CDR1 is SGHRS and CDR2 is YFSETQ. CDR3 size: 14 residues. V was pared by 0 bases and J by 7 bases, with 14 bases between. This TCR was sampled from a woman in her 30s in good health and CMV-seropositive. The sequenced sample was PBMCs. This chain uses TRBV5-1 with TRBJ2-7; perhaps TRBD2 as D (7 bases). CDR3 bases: TGCGCCAGCAGCTTGGACCCAGGGAGGGGGGAGCAGTACTTC. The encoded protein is CASSLDPGRGEQYF.